The present T cell receptor (gamma chain) was sequenced within a study of intestinal T cells in coeliac disease (dated by TCRdb to 2019 to 2021). With regard to the full study: Coeliac patients were found to be much younger than controls, with mean ages of approximately 16.0 versus 55 years recorded in the TRG cohort. The TCR-delta (TRD) cohort comprised duodenal biopsies from 11 coeliac disease patients and 11 non-coeliac controls. Duodenal biopsies from some 30 coeliac disease patients and approximately 21 non-coeliac controls made up a second, larger TCR-gamma (TRG) cohort.

The paper's findings and limits, for the study overall: FFPE-derived DNA was found to be relatively degraded, and loss of a proportion of TCR sequences in each sample was likely caused by this degradation. All 20 or so biopsies in training were correctly classified by TRD kmer-based clustering, and a leave-one-out accuracy of about 90% was reported. Of some 54 biopsies, some 51 (about 94%) were correctly classified by TRG clustering, which had a reported leave-one-out accuracy of about 87%. It was not possible to tell repeated CDR3 amino acid sequences apart from PCR duplicates. Coeliac and control groups differed significantly in age, although an age-split analysis did not yield significant classification.

Reading the germline V gene gives CDR1 EGSTGY and CDR2 YDSYTSSV. From the cysteine through the phenylalanine, the CDR3 covers 12 amino acids. Left in the record is the CDR3 DNA by itself, 36 bases read in frame from the first base. Trimming takes 5 bases off V and 4 bases off J; junction bases not matched to a gene: 5. For each case, genomic DNA was extracted from ten 5-um FFPE scrolls with the QIAamp DNA FFPE tissue kit. Classification of coeliac disease based on the TCR repertoire was tested using fully anonymised formalin-fixed paraffin-embedded duodenal biopsies that were surplus to diagnostic needs. Libraries were prepared through multiplex PCR. Sequencing relied on an Ion Torrent PGM. TRG repertoires were amplified from 150 to 200 ng of biopsy DNA using the LymphoTrack kit, whose primers carry Illumina adapters. TRG amplicons were purified with AMPure XP beads, quantified on a 2100 Bioanalyzer, and pooled equimolarly. TRG libraries were sequenced on an Ion PGM instrument. On the study's bioinformatics: FastX discarded any read in which over 10% of nucleotides had a quality score below the third quartile for that patient. IMGT/HighV-QUEST was used to align the reads, assigning V, D and J genes, identifying CDR3 regions and assessing functionality. After the sequences were translated into amino acids, every sequence predicted to be non-functional was thrown out. The CDR3s were broken into kmers both with and without positional annotation, PCA was run on the kmer frequencies, and the samples were clustered using every one of the 1023 combinations of PCs 1-10. Classification was validated by leave-one-out cross-validation, re-optimising parameters on the remaining samples each time. Shannon diversity was computed with the vegan R package from repeated random subsamples equal to the lowest read count. TCRdb reprocessed the public data with the CATT caller; entries with the same nucleotide sequence were combined afterwards. For this entry, the V and J calls and clone size follow TCRdb and not the study's own pipeline. This sample comprises some 850 gamma-chain clones, less than 45% of them detected only once. The ten largest clones add up to over 20% of the sample.

Concerning this clone itself: Its antigen is not yet known. No base-level quality is on record; no much larger clone is a single base apart.

Material: a duodenal biopsy. This sequence originates from a human donor with celiac disease. Recombination joined TRGV4 with TRGJ1 or TRGJ2. The sequenced DNA is TGTGCCACCTGGGGAACGTATTATAAGAAACTCTTT. Its coded protein is CATWGTYYKKLF.